The next 19 T cell receptor beta chains were all read from a single sample in a study of blood T cell repertoires in COVID-19. Using immunoSEQ multiplex PCR, the repertoire was profiled, and TCRdb retains in-frame clones only, with some absent. The table lists 150,000 to 200,000 clones, about 83% of them singletons. Material for sequencing was peripheral blood. Receptors were obtained from a man in his 70s who had recovered from COVID-19.

The chain couples TRBV5-4 to TRBJ2-7; 14 bases agree with TRBD2. CDR3 length equals 15 residues. The J segment lost 3 bases and the V segment lost 5 bases, leaving 4 bases of the junction unmatched. Germline V gene sequence: CDR1 SGHNT, CDR2 YYREEE (reference sequence). This CDR3 reads CASRPGTSGSYEQYF. The CDR3 DNA sequence: TGTGCCAGCAGACCCGGGACTAGCGGGAGCTACGAGCAGTACTTC. Based on the CDR3 plus reference TRBV5-4 and TRBJ2-7, the full variable domain is ETGVTQSPTHLIKTRGQQVTLRCSSQSGHNTVSWYQQALGQGPQFIFQYYREEENGRGNFPPRFSGLQFPNYSSELNVNALELDDSALYLCASRPGTSGSYEQYFGPGTRLTVT.

The chain carries TRBV28 and TRBJ1-2; D ambiguous. CDR1 is MDHEN and CDR2 is SYDVKM in the germline V gene. V was shortened by 5 bases and J by 8 bases, with 12 bases between the two germline ends. The CDR3 runs to 12 residues. CDR3 loop: CASSPQTRGYTF. CDR3 DNA sequence: TGTGCCAGCAGTCCGCAGACAAGGGGCTACACCTTC.

The chain is built from TRBV5-4 and TRBJ2-3; 7 bases are shared with TRBD2. The V gene end was trimmed by 5 bases and the J gene end by 2 bases; junction bases not matched to a gene: 8. The CDR3 totals 15 residues. Germline V gene lookup returns CDR1 SGHNT and CDR2 YYREEE (reference sequence). The CDR3 DNA is TGTGCCAGCAGATTCAGCGGGACCCCCACAGATACGCAGTATTTT. This encodes CASRFSGTPTDTQYF.

This clone came up a few times. This sequence joins TRBV7-2 and TRBJ2-5; perhaps TRBD2 as D (6 bases). This CDR3 comprises 14 residues. V gave up 5 bases and J gave up 2 bases, with 12 bases separating them. Germline values: CDR1 SGHTA, CDR2 FQGNSA. This CDR3 is CASSNQAGQETQYF. CDR3 nucleotide sequence: TGTGCCAGCAGCAACCAAGCGGGTCAAGAGACCCAGTACTTC.

This rearrangement joins TRBV3-1 (or the pseudogene TRBV3-2) to TRBJ2-7, with TRBD1 matching over 9 bases. This CDR3 has 19 amino acids. CDR1 LGHDT and CDR2 YNNKEL come from the germline V gene (reference sequence). V was clipped by 2 bases and J by 3 bases; unmatched bases: 17. The CDR3 sequence: CASSQTQTGGNPADYEQYF. CDR3 nucleotides: TGTGCCAGCAGCCAAACCCAGACAGGGGGGAACCCAGCAGACTACGAGCAGTACTTC.

The J gene is TRBJ2-3, the V gene TRBV6-5; 9 bases align to TRBD2. Germline-derived CDR1 and CDR2 are MNHEY and SVGAGI. The CDR3 loop spans 16 amino acids. Losses at the gene ends were 1 base for V and 4 bases for J; bases not matched to a gene: 6. The CDR3 region has the DNA TGTGCCAGCAGTTACTATGCGGGAGGGCCTCCAGATACGCAGTATTTT. Protein product: CASSYYAGGPPDTQYF.

The chain couples TRBV30 to TRBJ1-1; D not certain. V was pared by 3 bases and J by 14 bases, with 19 bases between. This CDR3 is built from 12 residues. Germline V gives CDR1 GTSNPN, CDR2 SVGIG (reference sequence). CDR3 DNA: TGTGCCTGGAGCGCACTGACTTTGAGCCGGTTCTTT. It yields the protein CAWSALTLSRFF.

V is TRBV7-2 and J is TRBJ2-1, with D possibly being TRBD2 (7 bases). The CDR3 extends over 12 amino acids. The germline V and J ends were trimmed by 0 bases and 15 bases, with 12 bases remaining between them. Per the germline V gene, CDR1 is SGHTA and CDR2 is FQGNSA. The chain's CDR3 is CASSLARGGGFF. The CDR3 bases are TGTGCCAGCAGCTTAGCGAGGGGGGGCGGGTTCTTC.

V is TRBV5-4 and J is TRBJ2-5, with no clear D. Trimming took 4 bases from V and 1 from J, leaving 2 bases between them. CDR3 size: 11 residues. CDR1 is SGHNT and CDR2 is YYREEE in the germline V gene (reference sequence). The CDR3 nucleotides read TGTGCCAGCAGCCTCCAAGAGACCCAGTACTTC. The encoded protein is CASSLQETQYF.

V and J are TRBV9 and TRBJ1-1; 7 bases are a match to TRBD1. The CDR3 is 17 amino acids. J gave up 4 bases and V 1 base, and 13 bases lay outside the gene matches. The germline gives CDR1 SGDLS, CDR2 YYNGEE. CDR3 loop: CASSVSLGTAFGTEAFF. DNA of the CDR3: TGTGCCAGCAGCGTAAGTCTAGGGACAGCCTTTGGCACTGAAGCTTTCTTT.

This rearrangement joins TRBV6-5 to TRBJ2-1; 10 bases line up with TRBD2. CDR3 length equals 15 residues. V lost 8 bases to trimming and J lost 9 bases; unmatched junction nucleotides: 13. Germline V gives CDR1 MNHEY, CDR2 SVGAGI. CDR3 region: CASLFGASGSSEQFF. CDR3 sequence (DNA): TGTGCCAGCCTCTTTGGGGCTAGCGGGAGTAGTGAGCAGTTCTTC.

This chain's CDR3 is CATSRTTTGTGAYGYTF. The CDR3 nucleotides are TGTGCCACCAGCAGAACTACCACCGGGACAGGAGCCTATGGCTACACCTTC. The rearrangement joins TRBV15 to TRBJ1-2; 8 bases agree with TRBD1. This CDR3 is 17 amino acids long. The J segment lost 4 bases and the V segment lost 2 bases, leaving 12 bases of the junction unmatched. CDR1 LNHNV and CDR2 YYDKDF come from the germline V gene (reference sequence).

The V gene is TRBV10-2, the J gene TRBJ2-2, with 9 bases matching TRBD1. The germline gives CDR1 WSHSY, CDR2 SAAADI. With V trimmed by 8 bases and J by 4 bases, 8 bases remained unmatched. The CDR3 extends over 15 amino acids. This CDR3 is CASLTGQGSTGELFF. As DNA, the CDR3 is TGCGCCAGCCTAACCGGACAGGGGTCCACCGGGGAGCTGTTTTTT.

The chain uses TRBV27 and TRBJ1-2; no firm D call. V lost 6 bases to trimming and J lost 0 bases, with 8 bases between them. This CDR3 is built from 13 residues. Germline CDR1 reads MNHEY; CDR2 reads SMNVEV (reference sequence). CDR3 amino acids: CASRLATNYGYTF. CDR3 DNA sequence: TGTGCCAGCAGACTAGCCACTAACTATGGCTACACCTTC.

The chain recombines TRBV10-3 with TRBJ1-2; D call uncertain. Germline V gene data show CDR1 as ENHRY and CDR2 as SYGVKD. The CDR3 runs 14 residues. V lost 4 bases and J lost 8, with 17 bases in between. The CDR3 nucleotides read TGTGCCATCAGTGTCCGAGATGCGCCGGGGGGCTACACCTTC. The encoded protein is CAISVRDAPGGYTF.

The chain uses TRBV19 and TRBJ2-1; 8 bases fit TRBD2. The trim removed 7 bases at V and 0 bases at J, leaving 5 bases unmatched. In germline, CDR1 is LNHDA, CDR2 SQIVND (reference sequence). The CDR3 is 15 amino acids. The DNA for the CDR3 is TGTGCCAGTATGGGCGGGAGGAGCTCCTACAATGAGCAGTTCTTC. It codes for CASMGGRSSYNEQFF.

The CDR3 here is CAISETSGFYEQYF. In DNA form, the CDR3 reads TGTGCCATCAGTGAGACTAGCGGGTTCTACGAGCAGTACTTC. V is TRBV10-3 and J is TRBJ2-7; TRBD2 aligns across 9 bases. The V and J ends lost 2 bases and 3 bases, in that order; junction bases with no gene match: 2. CDR3 size: 14 residues. Germline CDR1 reads ENHRY; CDR2 reads SYGVKD.

V is TRBV6-5 and J is TRBJ2-3, with unresolved D. V was cut by 8 bases and J by 6 bases, with 18 bases left in between. The CDR3 is 14 amino acids. CDR1 MNHEY and CDR2 SVGAGI come from the germline V gene. CDR3 amino acids: CASGWAVGQDTQYF. The CDR3 nucleotides read TGTGCCAGCGGGTGGGCAGTTGGGCAGGATACGCAGTATTTT.

This clone has just one count. The DNA for the CDR3 is TGTGCCAGCAGCCCGGACGAGGGTAGCGCGAACACCGGGGAGCTGTTTTTT. It codes for CASSPDEGSANTGELFF. The chain has TRBV5-6 and TRBJ2-2, with D possibly matching TRBD2 (5 bases). Trimming removed 4 bases at V and 0 bases at J, with 16 bases between. Per the germline V gene, CDR1 is SGHDT and CDR2 is YYEEEE. The CDR3 is 17 residues long.